Listed here are 17 T cell receptor beta chains from one sample, sequenced in a study of tumor-infiltrating lymphocytes in primary liver carcinoma. With a constant-region primer, TCR beta cDNA was made from around 520 ng of total RNA. The TCR beta library was amplified through three nested multiplex PCR rounds in a modified ARM-PCR procedure. The first two PCR rounds used TRBV1-TRBV30 primers with a Cbeta primer, roughly 10 cycles each. TCRdb re-derived calls from the multiplex PCR reads in MiXCR, one entry per CDR3 protein. The repertoire has some 50,000 distinct CDR3 sequences, approximately 70% of them found once; the top ten carry roughly 27%. For each extraction, RNA and DNA were obtained together from approximately 20-30 mg of unsorted bulk tissue. Specimen: liver tumor tissue from sampling region 5. Indicated subset: tumor region T5, tumor centre. Every receptor here comes from a man aged 40-49 years with primary liver carcinoma and hepatitis B virus infection.

With respect to this clonotype: One junction end disagrees with the germline gene, perhaps due to a read error. The rearrangement uses TRBV10-3 and TRBJ2-5; D remains ambiguous. CDR3 size: 14 residues. Germline values: CDR1 ENHRY, CDR2 SYGVKD. The CDR3: CAISESGNQETQHF. The CDR3 DNA is TGTGCCATCAGTGAGTCTGGGAACCAAGAGACCCAGCACTTC.

At least ten counts were recorded for this clonotype. This chain connects TRBV12-3 or TRBV12-4 to TRBJ2-1; no definite D call. The V gene lost 5 bases and the J gene lost 6 bases, with 20 bases spanning the gap. The length of the CDR3 is 16 residues. CDR3 loop: CASSLWSLGRTNEQFF. CDR3 sequence (DNA): TGTGCCAGCAGTCTCTGGAGCCTGGGCAGGACCAATGAGCAGTTCTTC.

The chain carries TRBV12-3 or TRBV12-4 and TRBJ2-7; D might be TRBD1 (6 bases). V was clipped by 7 bases and J by 6 bases, with 19 bases between them. The length of the CDR3 is 14 residues. This CDR3 reads CASMTGLTTGEQYF. As DNA, the CDR3 is TGTGCCAGCATGACAGGACTCACTACCGGCGAGCAGTACTTC.

Concerning this clonotype itself: A clone one base away is much larger, so this may be a read error. This chain uses TRBV28 with TRBJ2-3, with no clear D. Germline values: CDR1 MDHEN, CDR2 SYDVKM. With 2 bases removed from V and 8 bases from J, the gap between germline ends came to 20 bases. The CDR3 runs 16 residues. The CDR3 protein is CASSLAPFSQRVTQYF. In DNA form, the CDR3 reads TGTGCCAGCAGTTTAGCCCCGTTTTCTCAGCGAGTTACGCAGTATTTT.

Notes on this clonotype: At one of its ends the junction is not consistent with the germline gene, which may arise from a read error. CDR3 coding DNA: TGTGCCAACAGTTCATACAGGGATACTGGAGCTTTCTTT. This codes for CANSSYRDTGAFF. The J gene is TRBJ1-1, the V gene TRBV12-3 or TRBV12-4; possibly TRBD1 for D (6 bases). CDR3 size: 13 residues.

V usage is TRBV11-1 and J usage is TRBJ2-1, with a weak D call TRBD2 (6 bases). This CDR3 comprises 17 residues. CDR1 and CDR2 (germline): SGHAT, FQDESV (reference sequence). V was cut by 5 bases and J by 5 bases, with 22 bases left in between. The CDR3 bases are TGTGCCAGCAGCCTGGGATTAGCGGAAGAAGCTGACAATGAGCAGTTCTTC. Protein: CASSLGLAEEADNEQFF. The whole variable domain, filled in from reference TRBV11-1 and TRBJ2-1, reads EAEVAQSPRYKITEKSQAVAFWCDPISGHATLYWYRQILGQGPELLVQFQDESVVDDSQLPKDRFSAERLKGVDSTLKIQPAELGDSAMYLCASSLGLAEEADNEQFFGPGTRLTVL.

This clonotype was recorded many times. The chain uses TRBV28 and TRBJ1-1; D unclear. V lost 5 bases and J lost 9, with 19 bases in between. Per germline, CDR1 MDHEN and CDR2 SYDVKM. CDR3 size: 14 residues. Written as DNA, the CDR3 is TGTGCCAGCAGTCTCCCGGAATGGGCTACTAAAGCTTTCTTT. Translated: CASSLPEWATKAFF.

This clonotype was detected once. The junction and the germline gene differ at one end; a read error may be behind it. The CDR3 bases are TGTGCCAGTAGCCTCCGACAGGGAACCTACGAGCAGTACTTC. It specifies CASSLRQGTYEQYF. The chain uses TRBV14 and TRBJ2-7; 7 positions agree with TRBD1. CDR1 and CDR2 (germline): SGHDN, FVKESK. This CDR3 contains 14 residues.

The chain employs TRBV28 and TRBJ2-7; TRBD1 is a possible D gene (6 bases). Germline V lookup: CDR1 MDHEN, CDR2 SYDVKM. The V gene lost 7 bases and the J gene lost 3 bases, with 16 bases spanning the gap. The CDR3 is made up of 14 amino acids. This CDR3 reads CASTMGAGCYEQYF. CDR3 coding DNA: TGTGCCAGCACCATGGGGGCAGGGTGCTACGAGCAGTACTTC. Looking up the rest from reference TRBV28 and TRBJ2-7 gives the full variable domain: DVKVTQSSRYLVKRTGEKVFLECVQDMDHENMFWYRQDPGLGLRLIYFSYDVKMKEKGDIPEGYSVSREKKERFSLILESASTNQTSMYLCASTMGAGCYEQYFGPGTRLTVT.

To note about this clonotype: Mismatch with germline at one junction end may stem from a read error. The J gene is TRBJ2-7, the V gene TRBV29-1; D remains ambiguous. From germline, CDR1 is SQVTM and CDR2 ANQGSEA. This CDR3 is 13 amino acids long. CDR3 nucleotide sequence: TGCAGCGTTGTCTTGCAGGCGACCTACGAGCTGTACTTC. Translating it yields CSVVLQATYELYF.

Comments on this clonotype: In this CDR3 the conserved last residue, phenylalanine or tryptophan, is missing, so a read error is likely. The chain uses TRBV13 and TRBJ2-1; 7 bases are shared with TRBD2. CDR1 is PRHDT and CDR2 is FYEKMQ in the germline V gene (reference sequence). The CDR3 loop spans 15 amino acids. After removal of 7 bases from V and 7 bases from J, the junction contained 13 bases not matched to a gene. Here the CDR3 reads CASNPSSGGRNEQFL. The CDR3, as DNA: TGTGCCAGCAACCCTTCTAGCGGAGGCCGAAATGAGCAGTTCTTG.

As to this clonotype: Because the CDR3 is missing its conserved closing phenylalanine or tryptophan, this is likely a read error. The chain uses TRBV11-2 and TRBJ2-1; unclear D gene. This CDR3 comprises 13 residues. Germline assignment: CDR1 SGHAT and CDR2 FQNNGV. CDR3 loop: CASNLNDAYEQFL. In DNA, the CDR3 is TGCGCCAGCAATTTAAATGATGCCTATGAGCAGTTCCTC.

Regarding this clonotype: The junction does not match germline at one end; this may be a read error. The V gene is TRBV6-5, the J gene TRBJ2-1; 7 bases are a match to TRBD1. The CDR3 runs to 15 residues. Germline V gives CDR1 MNHEY, CDR2 SVGAGI. The CDR3 sequence: CASSIQGRSYNEPFF. In nucleotides, the CDR3 is TGTGCCAGCAGCATACAGGGGAGATCCTACAATGAGCCGTTCTTC.

As concerns this clonotype: A read error may produce the germline difference seen at one junction end. J is TRBJ1-1 and V is TRBV11-2; no definite D call. Germline CDR1 and CDR2: SGHAT and FQNNGV. CDR3 size: 14 residues. CDR3 region: CANSTHPGYAEAFF. CDR3 DNA sequence: TGTGCCAACAGCACCCATCCCGGGTACGCTGAAGCTTTCTTT.

This clonotype was seen at least ten times. A read error is possible here, since a much larger clone lies one base away. The rearrangement uses TRBV29-1 and TRBJ2-1; D not resolved. Germline V gives CDR1 SQVTM, CDR2 ANQGSEA. The germline V and J ends were trimmed by 0 bases and 12 bases, with 12 bases remaining between them. The CDR3 spans 12 residues. The CDR3 reads CSVEDRGRAQFF. DNA of the CDR3: TGCAGCGTTGAAGATCGCGGCCGTGCGCAGTTCTTC.

As regards this clonotype: The conserved phenylalanine or tryptophan is not found at the CDR3 terminus, so this likely reflects a read error. The chain is built from TRBV29-1 and TRBJ2-3; the match to TRBD2 covers 7 bases. This CDR3 spans 14 amino acids. CDR1 and CDR2 (germline): SQVTM, ANQGSEA. The CDR3 loop reads CSVRLGRSTGTQYL. In nucleotides, the CDR3 is TGCAGCGTCCGACTCGGGAGGTCCACAGGTACGCAGTATTTA.

This clonotype has a count of ten or more. The chain links TRBV12-3 or TRBV12-4 to TRBJ2-7; the D is unclear. The CDR3 is 14 residues long. The V end lost 6 bases, the J end lost 0 bases, and 12 bases lay between the germline ends. Written as DNA, the CDR3 is TGTGCCAGCAGACTCGACTCCAGCTCCTACGAGCAGTACTTC. Translating gives CASRLDSSSYEQYF.